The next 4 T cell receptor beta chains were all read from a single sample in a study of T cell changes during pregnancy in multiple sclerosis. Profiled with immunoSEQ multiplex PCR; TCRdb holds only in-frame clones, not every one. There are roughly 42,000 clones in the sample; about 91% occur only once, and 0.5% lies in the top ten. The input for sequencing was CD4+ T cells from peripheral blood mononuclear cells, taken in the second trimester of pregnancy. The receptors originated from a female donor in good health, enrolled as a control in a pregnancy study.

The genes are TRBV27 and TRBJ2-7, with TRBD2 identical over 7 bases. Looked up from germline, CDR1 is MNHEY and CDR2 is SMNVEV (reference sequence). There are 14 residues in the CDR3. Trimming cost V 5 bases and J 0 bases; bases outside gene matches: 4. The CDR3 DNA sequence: TGTGCCAGCAGTCCCCGGGACTACTCCTACGAGCAGTACTTC. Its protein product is CASSPRDYSYEQYF.

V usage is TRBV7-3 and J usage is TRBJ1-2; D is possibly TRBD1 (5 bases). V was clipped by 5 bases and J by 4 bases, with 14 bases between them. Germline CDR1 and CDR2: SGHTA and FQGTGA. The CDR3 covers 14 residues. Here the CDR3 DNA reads TGTGCCAGCAGCCCTACGACAGACCCCTATGGCTACACCTTC. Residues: CASSPTTDPYGYTF.

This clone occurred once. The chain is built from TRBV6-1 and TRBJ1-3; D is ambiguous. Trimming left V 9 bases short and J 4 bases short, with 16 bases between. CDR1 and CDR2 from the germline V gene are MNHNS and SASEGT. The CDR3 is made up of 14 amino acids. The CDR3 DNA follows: TGTGCCAGTTCTCCGGGGAGTGCCGGAAACACCATATATTTT. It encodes CASSPGSAGNTIYF.

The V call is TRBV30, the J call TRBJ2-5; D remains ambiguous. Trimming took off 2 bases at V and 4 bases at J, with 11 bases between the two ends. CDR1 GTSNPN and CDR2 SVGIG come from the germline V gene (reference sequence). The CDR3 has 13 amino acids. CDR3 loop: CAWSIKGGETQYF. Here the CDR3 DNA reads TGTGCCTGGAGTATAAAAGGCGGAGAGACCCAGTACTTC.